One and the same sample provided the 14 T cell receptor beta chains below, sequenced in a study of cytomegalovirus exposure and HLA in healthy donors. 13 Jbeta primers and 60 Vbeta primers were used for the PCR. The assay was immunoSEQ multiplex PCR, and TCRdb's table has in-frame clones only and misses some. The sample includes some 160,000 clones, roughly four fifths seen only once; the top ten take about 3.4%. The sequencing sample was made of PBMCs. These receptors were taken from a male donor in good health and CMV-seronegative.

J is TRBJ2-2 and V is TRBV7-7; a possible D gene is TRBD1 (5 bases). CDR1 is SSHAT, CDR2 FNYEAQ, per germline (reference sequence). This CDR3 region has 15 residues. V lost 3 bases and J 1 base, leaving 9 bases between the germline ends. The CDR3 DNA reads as TGTGCCAGCAGCTTGGGGCAGGGGAACACCGGGGAGCTGTTTTTT. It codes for CASSLGQGNTGELFF. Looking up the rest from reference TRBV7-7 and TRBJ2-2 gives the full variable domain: GAGVSQSPRYKVTKRGQDVTLRCDPISSHATLYWYQQALGQGPEFLTYFNYEAQPDKSGLPSDRFSAERPEGSISTLTIQRTEQRDSAMYRCASSLGQGNTGELFFGEGSRLTVL.

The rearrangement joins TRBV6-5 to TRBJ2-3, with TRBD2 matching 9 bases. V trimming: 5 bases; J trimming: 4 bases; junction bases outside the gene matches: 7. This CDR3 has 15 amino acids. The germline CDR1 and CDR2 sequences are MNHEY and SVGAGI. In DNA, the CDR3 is TGTGCCAGCAGTAGTTCCCTAGCGGGATCAGATACGCAGTATTTT. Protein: CASSSSLAGSDTQYF.

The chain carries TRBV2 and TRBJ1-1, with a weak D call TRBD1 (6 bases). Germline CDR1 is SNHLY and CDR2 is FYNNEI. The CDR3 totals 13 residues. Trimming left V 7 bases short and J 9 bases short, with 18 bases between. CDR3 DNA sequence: TGTGCCAGCACCACGGACAGTAAAGCCCAAGCTTTCTTT. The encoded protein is CASTTDSKAQAFF.

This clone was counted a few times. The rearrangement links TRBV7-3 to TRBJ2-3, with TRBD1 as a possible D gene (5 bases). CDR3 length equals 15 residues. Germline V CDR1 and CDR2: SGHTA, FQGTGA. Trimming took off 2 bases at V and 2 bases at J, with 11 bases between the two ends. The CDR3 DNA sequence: TGTGCCAGCAGCTTAGCCAGGGAAGCCACAGATACGCAGTATTTT. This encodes CASSLAREATDTQYF. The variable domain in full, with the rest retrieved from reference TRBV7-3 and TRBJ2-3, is GAGVSQTPSNKVTEKGKYVELRCDPISGHTALYWYRQSLGQGPEFLIYFQGTGAADDSGLPNDRFFAVRPEGSVSTLKIQRTERGDSAVYLCASSLAREATDTQYFGPGTRLTVL.

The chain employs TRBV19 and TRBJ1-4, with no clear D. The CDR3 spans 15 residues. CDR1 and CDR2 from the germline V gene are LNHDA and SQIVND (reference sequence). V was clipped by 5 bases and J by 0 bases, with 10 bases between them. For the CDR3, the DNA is TGTGCCAGTAGTGTTACAGCTGCAACTAATGAAAAACTGTTTTTT. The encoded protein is CASSVTAATNEKLFF.

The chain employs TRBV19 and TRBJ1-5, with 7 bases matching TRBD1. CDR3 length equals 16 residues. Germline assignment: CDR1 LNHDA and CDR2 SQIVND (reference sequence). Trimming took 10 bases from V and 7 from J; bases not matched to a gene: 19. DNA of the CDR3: TGTGCCACCGGGGCTCAAGGGGGCGCAGGTTACCAGCCCCAGCATTTT. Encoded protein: CATGAQGGAGYQPQHF.

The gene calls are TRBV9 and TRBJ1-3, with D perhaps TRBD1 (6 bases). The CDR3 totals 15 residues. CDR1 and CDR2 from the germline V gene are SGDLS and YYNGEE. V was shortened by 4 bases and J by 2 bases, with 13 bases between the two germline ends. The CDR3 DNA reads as TGTGCCAGCAGCACTCGGACAGCCACTGGAAACACCATATATTTT. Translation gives CASSTRTATGNTIYF.

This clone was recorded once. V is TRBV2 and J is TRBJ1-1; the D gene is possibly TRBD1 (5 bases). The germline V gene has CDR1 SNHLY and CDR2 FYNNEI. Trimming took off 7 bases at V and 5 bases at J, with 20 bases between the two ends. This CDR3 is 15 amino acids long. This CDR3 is CASTEPGWGETEAFF. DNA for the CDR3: TGTGCCAGCACCGAACCGGGTTGGGGCGAAACTGAAGCTTTCTTT.

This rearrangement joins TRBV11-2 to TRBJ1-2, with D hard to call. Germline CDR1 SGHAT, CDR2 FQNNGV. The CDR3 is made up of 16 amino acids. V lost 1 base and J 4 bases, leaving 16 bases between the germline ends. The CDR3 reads CASSLASPLNTYGYTF. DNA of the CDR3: TGTGCCAGCAGCTTAGCCTCACCCCTCAACACCTATGGCTACACCTTC. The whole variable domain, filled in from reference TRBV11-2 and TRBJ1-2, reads EAGVAQSPRYKIIEKRQSVAFWCNPISGHATLYWYQQILGQGPKLLIQFQNNGVVDDSQLPKDRFSAERLKGVDSTLKIQPAKLEDSAVYLCASSLASPLNTYGYTFGSGTRLTVV.

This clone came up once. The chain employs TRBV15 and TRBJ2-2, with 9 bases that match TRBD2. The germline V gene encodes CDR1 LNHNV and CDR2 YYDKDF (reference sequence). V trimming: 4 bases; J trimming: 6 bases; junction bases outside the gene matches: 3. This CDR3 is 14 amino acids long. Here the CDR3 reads CATSTEREAGELFF. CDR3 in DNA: TGTGCCACCAGCACGGAGCGGGAGGCCGGGGAGCTGTTTTTT.

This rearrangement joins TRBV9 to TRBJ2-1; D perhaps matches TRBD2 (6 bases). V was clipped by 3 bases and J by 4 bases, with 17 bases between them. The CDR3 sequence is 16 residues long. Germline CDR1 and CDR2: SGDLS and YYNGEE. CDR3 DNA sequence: TGTGCCAGCAGCGGGAGGGGTGGGCAGAATTACAATGAGCAGTTCTTC. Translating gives CASSGRGGQNYNEQFF.

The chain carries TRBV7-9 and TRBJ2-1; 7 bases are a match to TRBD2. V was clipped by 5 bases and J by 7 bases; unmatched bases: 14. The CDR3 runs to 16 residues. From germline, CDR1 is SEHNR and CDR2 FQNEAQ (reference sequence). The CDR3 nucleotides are TGTGCCAGCAGCACCCTGCCAGGGACTATGGGGAATGAGCAGTTCTTC. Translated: CASSTLPGTMGNEQFF.

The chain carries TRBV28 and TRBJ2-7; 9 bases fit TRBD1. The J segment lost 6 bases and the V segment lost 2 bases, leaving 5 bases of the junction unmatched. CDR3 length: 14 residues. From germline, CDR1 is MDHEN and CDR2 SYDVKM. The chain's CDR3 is CASSLGTGSFEQYF. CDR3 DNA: TGTGCCAGCAGTTTAGGGACAGGGAGTTTCGAGCAGTACTTC. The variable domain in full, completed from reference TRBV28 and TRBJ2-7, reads DVKVTQSSRYLVKRTGEKVFLECVQDMDHENMFWYRQDPGLGLRLIYFSYDVKMKEKGDIPEGYSVSREKKERFSLILESASTNQTSMYLCASSLGTGSFEQYFGPGTRLTVT.

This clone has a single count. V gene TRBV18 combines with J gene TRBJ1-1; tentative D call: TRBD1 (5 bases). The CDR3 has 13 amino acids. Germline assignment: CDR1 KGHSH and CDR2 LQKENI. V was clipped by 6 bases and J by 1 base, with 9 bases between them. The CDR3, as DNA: TGTGCCAGCTCGCGTGACAGGAACACTGAAGCTTTCTTT. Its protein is CASSRDRNTEAFF.